This T cell receptor (beta chain) was documented in a study of T-cell memory formation after mild COVID-19. This CDR3 has 13 residues. Germline V gene data show CDR1 as KGHDR and CDR2 as SFDVKD. The J segment lost 2 bases and the V segment lost 7 bases, leaving 3 bases of the junction unmatched. TCRdb itself ran the 5' RACE reads through MiXCR, one entry per CDR3 protein. The table lists about 470,000 distinct CDR3 sequences, about 23% of them singletons, with approximately 13% in the top ten. The receptor was isolated from an adult woman who had mild COVID-19 (a few samples of this study predate the infection). Cell type and time point are not known. The specimen was PBMCs or a T cell subset sorted from them (not recorded which). This rearrangement joins TRBV24-1 to TRBJ2-5; the match to TRBD2 covers 7 bases. In nucleotides, the CDR3 is TGTGCCACCAGCGGGGGGAGTCAAGAGACCCAGTACTTC. This gives the protein CATSGGSQETQYF.